The T cell receptor beta chain under discussion was sequenced for a study of T cells in narcolepsy. The overall study: Enrolled donors included narcolepsy type 1 or type 2 patients and healthy controls. The study, taken as a whole, reports: Autoreactive clonotypes reportedly recurred in blood of same and different patients, not controls. No autoreactive T cell clone sequences appeared in some memory CD4+ repertoires. Comparing one patient's CSF and blood CD4+ clonotypes highlighted HCRT- and TRIB2-specific autoreactive clonotypes.

Notes on this clone: What it recognizes is unknown.

J lost 4 bases, V lost 5 bases, and 7 bases had no gene match. The CDR3 totals 14 residues. The germline gives CDR1 SGHTA, CDR2 FQGNSA. The data were produced by immunoSEQ multiplex PCR, yet TCRdb's version contains in-frame clones alone and is incomplete. This sample has 25,000 to 35,000 clones, with 80% to 85% found just once. The V and J genes are TRBV7-2 and TRBJ1-2; TRBD1 matches 7 bases. The clonotype was recovered from a human donor with narcolepsy. The sample was CD45RA- memory CD4+ T cells from PBMCs. CDR3 residues: CASSIPNRGYGYTF. CDR3 DNA sequence: TGTGCCAGCAGCATACCGAACAGGGGCTATGGCTACACCTTC.